The clone carrying this T cell receptor (beta chain) was recorded a few times. This record comes from a study of blood T cell repertoires in COVID-19. The CDR3 is 14 amino acids. V was clipped by 3 bases and J by 6 bases, with 16 bases between them. Germline V gives CDR1 SGDLS, CDR2 YYNGEE. Original processing methods: For nucleated cells, counts were estimated from reference gene primer amplification. Profiled with immunoSEQ multiplex PCR; TCRdb holds only in-frame clones, not every one. D and trimming come from the DNA, and the V and J calls and clone size come from that table. The repertoire holds fewer than 250,000 clones, with approximately 91% as singletons.

Sequenced material: peripheral blood. This chain connects TRBV9 to TRBJ2-7; D may be TRBD2 (6 bases). The source of this sequence is a man aged 55 to 70 who had recovered from COVID-19. CDR3 DNA sequence: TGTGCCAGCAGCGCCCAGGGACTCGGGAGCGAGCAGTACTTC. It yields the protein CASSAQGLGSEQYF.